The rows below give T cell receptor beta chains drawn from one sample of a study of cytomegalovirus exposure and HLA in healthy donors. Profiling relied on immunoSEQ multiplex PCR, and the TCRdb table lists in-frame clones only, not all of them. The profile shows tens of thousands of clones, around 68% of them singletons. Sample: PBMCs. The receptors stem from a woman aged 30 to 39 in good health and CMV-seronegative. Each CDR3 is given with its conserved first and last residue. The D gene is left open where the match is weak. Only some rows state a clone size, as once, few, many or a class for expanded clones.

cdr3_aa,cdr3_nt,v_call,clone_size,cdr3_length,j_call,d_call
CAISDPESSYEQYF,TGTGCCATCAGTGACCCAGAAAGCTCCTACGAGCAGTACTTC,TRBV10-3,.,14,TRBJ2-7,.
CASSQLAGAQETQYF,TGCGCCAGCAGCCAACTAGCGGGGGCCCAAGAGACCCAGTACTTC,TRBV4-1,.,15,TRBJ2-5,TRBD2
CASSQELVSGQPQHF,TGCGCCAGCAGCCAAGAGTTAGTCTCGGGGCAGCCCCAGCATTTT,TRBV4-1,.,15,TRBJ1-5,.
CASSPPPGGQFHQSPLHF,TGCGCCAGCAGTCCACCCCCCGGGGGACAGTTTCACCAGTCGCCCCTCCACTTT,TRBV23-1,.,18,TRBJ1-6,TRBD1
CASSYTAGTGGYEQYF,TGTGCCAGCAGTTACACAGCCGGGACAGGGGGCTACGAGCAGTACTTC,TRBV6-5,few,16,TRBJ2-7,TRBD1
CASSLGGQTVQPQHF,TGTGCCAGCAGCTTAGGGGGACAGACGGTTCAGCCCCAGCATTTT,TRBV7-2,.,15,TRBJ1-5,TRBD1
CASTPGQGGANVLTF,TGTGCCAGCACTCCGGGACAGGGTGGGGCCAACGTCCTGACTTTC,TRBV6-5,few,15,TRBJ2-6,TRBD1
CASEGGALNSYEQYF,TGTGCCAGCGAGGGAGGGGCCCTAAACTCCTACGAGCAGTACTTC,TRBV2,.,15,TRBJ2-7,TRBD2
CASTPPLGGVNAFF,TGTGCCAGCACTCCGCCCCTTGGGGGGGTGAATGCTTTCTTT,TRBV28,few,14,TRBJ1-1,.
CASSVATGHSNTEAFF,TGTGCCAGCAGCGTGGCAACGGGACATTCAAACACTGAAGCTTTCTTT,TRBV7-8,.,16,TRBJ1-1,.
CASSEYGGAGSSTEAFF,TGTGCCAGCAGTGAATATGGGGGGGCTGGGAGTAGCACTGAAGCTTTCTTT,TRBV25-1,.,17,TRBJ1-1,.
CASSKRQVFNQPQHF,TGTGCCAGCAGTAAGAGACAGGTTTTCAATCAGCCCCAGCATTTT,TRBV2,.,15,TRBJ1-5,.
CAGSLTPTGDGYTF,TGCGCCGGCAGCTTGACTCCGACAGGGGATGGCTACACCTTC,TRBV5-1,.,14,TRBJ1-2,TRBD1
CASSATGTSIDEQFF,TGCGCCAGCAGCGCTACCGGGACTAGCATCGATGAGCAGTTCTTC,TRBV5-1,few,15,TRBJ2-1,TRBD2
CASSPLPAVAEKLFF,TGTGCCAGCTCACCATTGCCAGCCGTAGCTGAAAAACTGTTTTTT,TRBV18,.,15,TRBJ1-4,.
CASSDSGRGQADTQYF,TGTGCCAGCAGTGACTCGGGCAGGGGGCAGGCAGATACGCAGTATTTT,TRBV6-4,few,16,TRBJ2-3,TRBD1
CASSLYLVLPTF,TGTGCCAGCAGCTTATATCTGGTACTCCCCACCTTC,TRBV7-2,.,12,TRBJ1-2,.
CASGLVATGEAFF,TGTGCTAGTGGTTTGGTAGCGACGGGAGAAGCTTTCTTT,TRBV12-5,.,13,TRBJ1-1,.
CASKELGLADQKETQYF,TGTGCCAGCAAGGAATTGGGACTAGCGGACCAAAAAGAGACCCAGTACTTC,TRBV28,few,17,TRBJ2-5,TRBD2
CASSGQNTYEQYF,TGTGCCAGCAGTGGCCAGAATACCTACGAGCAGTACTTC,TRBV2,.,13,TRBJ2-7,.
CASSLTGAPNQPQHF,TGTGCCAGCAGCTTAACAGGGGCCCCTAATCAGCCCCAGCATTTT,TRBV7-3,.,15,TRBJ1-5,.
CSVGGLQNIQYF,TGCAGCGTTGGGGGACTCCAAAACATTCAGTACTTC,TRBV29-1,.,12,TRBJ2-4,.
CASSSGQGVWSPLHF,TGTGCCAGCAGTTCGGGACAGGGTGTTTGGTCACCCCTCCACTTT,TRBV6-5,.,15,TRBJ1-6,TRBD1
CASSQDIVGLGSYNEQFF,TGCGCCAGCAGCCAAGATATCGTGGGACTAGGGTCTTACAATGAGCAGTTCTTC,TRBV4-1,few,18,TRBJ2-1,TRBD2
CASSHRTVSGANVLTF,TGTGCCAGCAGCCACCGGACAGTGTCTGGGGCCAACGTCCTGACTTTC,TRBV7-8,.,16,TRBJ2-6,.
CASSFSQGFLTEAFF,TGTGCCAGCAGCTTCAGCCAGGGGTTTTTGACTGAAGCTTTCTTT,TRBV7-9,.,15,TRBJ1-1,.
CAISEQNQPQHF,TGTGCCATCAGTGAACAGAATCAGCCCCAGCATTTT,TRBV10-3,.,12,TRBJ1-5,.
CASSTDRDRKFF,TGTGCCAGCAGCACCGACCGGGACAGAAAGTTCTTC,TRBV21-1,.,12,TRBJ2-1,.
CASSPISGDTEAFF,TGTGCCAGCTCACCAATTTCGGGGGACACTGAAGCTTTCTTT,TRBV18,.,14,TRBJ1-1,.
CAWSATGGILDGYTF,TGTGCCTGGAGTGCAACAGGGGGCATCTTGGATGGCTACACCTTC,TRBV30,.,15,TRBJ1-2,TRBD1
CASSDSAGAPTYTQYF,TGTGCCAGCAGTGACTCGGCGGGGGCACCCACTTATACGCAGTATTTT,TRBV6-4,.,16,TRBJ2-3,.
CASSAPLGAKSPETQYF,TGTGCCAGCAGTGCCCCCCTGGGGGCTAAATCCCCAGAGACCCAGTACTTC,TRBV2,few,17,TRBJ2-5,.
CASSFSRGTEAFF,TGTGCCAGCAGTTTTTCCAGGGGCACTGAAGCTTTCTTT,TRBV27,few,13,TRBJ1-1,.
CSVARGQMNTEAFF,TGCAGCGTAGCCAGGGGGCAAATGAACACTGAAGCTTTCTTT,TRBV29-1,.,14,TRBJ1-1,TRBD1
CASRPTQAGVAEAFF,TGTGCCAGTAGGCCTACCCAAGCGGGGGTGGCTGAAGCTTTCTTT,TRBV19,.,15,TRBJ1-1,.
CASSLARGYEQYF,TGTGCCAGCAGCTTGGCCAGGGGTTACGAGCAGTACTTC,TRBV5-6,.,13,TRBJ2-7,.
CASSQVGTGKYSNQPQHF,TGTGCCAGCAGCCAAGTGGGGACAGGGAAATATAGCAATCAGCCCCAGCATTTT,TRBV7-9,.,18,TRBJ1-5,TRBD1
CASSVVAGDEQFF,TGTGCCAGCAGTGTCGTAGCCGGGGATGAGCAGTTCTTC,TRBV27,.,13,TRBJ2-1,.
CASSSGFYYGYTF,TGTGCCAGCAGTTCAGGGTTTTACTATGGCTACACCTTC,TRBV6-5,.,13,TRBJ1-2,.
CSASGGTQYF,TGCAGCGCCAGTGGCGGGACCCAGTACTTC,TRBV29-1,.,10,TRBJ2-5,.
CSVSRGAYGYTF,TGCAGCGTTTCCAGGGGGGCGTATGGCTACACCTTC,TRBV29-1,.,12,TRBJ1-2,TRBD1
CASSLSGGHSYEQYF,TGTGCCAGCAGCCTGAGCGGGGGCCACTCCTACGAGCAGTACTTC,TRBV7-2,.,15,TRBJ2-7,TRBD2
CASSQDRGTYEQYF,TGCGCCAGCAGCCAAGATAGGGGTACCTACGAGCAGTACTTC,TRBV4-1,few,14,TRBJ2-7,.
CASSPPGTSGGTQYF,TGTGCCAGCAGCCCCCCCGGGACTAGCGGGGGTACGCAGTATTTT,TRBV28,few,15,TRBJ2-3,TRBD2
CASSLGVRGNTEAFF,TGTGCCAGCAGCTTAGGTGTGCGGGGGAACACTGAAGCTTTCTTT,TRBV7-8,.,15,TRBJ1-1,.
CASSTGLGSGNTIYF,TGTGCCAGCAGTACAGGGCTAGGATCTGGAAACACCATATATTTT,TRBV6-5,.,15,TRBJ1-3,.
CASSLQPQNTEAFF,TGCGCCAGCAGCTTACAGCCTCAGAACACTGAAGCTTTCTTT,TRBV5-1,.,14,TRBJ1-1,.
CASSYDRYEQYF,TGTGCCAGCAGCTACGACAGGTACGAGCAGTACTTC,TRBV6-5,.,12,TRBJ2-7,.
CASSFGGANTGELFF,TGTGCCAGCAGCTTCGGCGGGGCAAACACCGGGGAGCTGTTTTTT,TRBV7-8,.,15,TRBJ2-2,.
CASSESGGSGANVLTF,TGCGCCAGCAGTGAGTCGGGGGGCTCTGGGGCCAACGTCCTGACTTTC,TRBV10-2,few,16,TRBJ2-6,.
CATSRDQRGGVSGTDTQYF,TGTGCCACCAGCAGAGATCAGCGCGGGGGGGTTTCTGGCACAGATACGCAGTATTTT,TRBV15,.,19,TRBJ2-3,TRBD2
CASSLGRDFTDTQYF,TGTGCCAGCAGCTTAGGGAGGGACTTCACAGATACGCAGTATTTT,TRBV7-9,.,15,TRBJ2-3,.
CASSLGGANTEAFF,TGTGCCAGCAGTCTGGGGGGTGCGAACACTGAAGCTTTCTTT,TRBV27,.,14,TRBJ1-1,.
CASSSERYANEKLFF,TGCGCCAGCAGCTCCGAACGGTACGCTAATGAAAAACTGTTTTTT,TRBV5-1,.,15,TRBJ1-4,.
CASSSSRDYSYEQYF,TGTGCCAGCAGCTCCAGTCGGGACTATTCCTACGAGCAGTACTTC,TRBV7-8,.,15,TRBJ2-7,TRBD2
CASSDWGDRSPLHF,TGTGCCAGCAGTGATTGGGGGGACCGGTCACCCCTCCACTTT,TRBV6-1,.,14,TRBJ1-6,.